This note documents a single TCR beta chain sequence. The entry originates in a study of blood T cells in healthy people across ages. With 7 bases removed from V and 0 bases from J, the gap between germline ends came to 11 bases. CDR3 length equals 14 residues. The authors ran a second PCR of 7 to 11 cycles using a sample-barcoded 5' primer and a J-beta primer mix. TCRdb reanalysed the 5' RACE reads using MiXCR and keeps one entry per CDR3 protein. The sample comprises approximately 780,000 distinct CDR3 sequences, roughly 26% of which are singletons, and 3% rests with the top ten. The data were also submitted as part of a second study, on T cells of mothers and their children.

The chain recombines TRBV12-3 or TRBV12-4 with TRBJ2-3; D perhaps matches TRBD2 (5 bases). The receptor comes from a boy between 10 and 17 years old in good health. The sequencing sample was made of blood. The CDR3 DNA reads as TGTGCCAGCACCCCGGGGATTAGCACAGATACGCAGTATTTT. It specifies CASTPGISTDTQYF.